Listed here are 2 T cell receptor beta chains from one sample, sequenced in a study of blood T cell repertoires in COVID-19. Assay used: immunoSEQ multiplex PCR; TCRdb lists only in-frame clones, some missing. Counted here are approximately 80,000 clones, about 88% occurring once; the ten biggest clones make up around 9%. Sequenced sample: peripheral blood. These TCRs come from a human donor in a cohort sampled during active COVID-19.

The chain is built from TRBV7-2 and TRBJ2-3; maybe TRBD2 (7 bases). V gave up 0 bases and J gave up 0 bases, with 10 bases separating them. The CDR3 is 16 amino acids. Germline CDR1 SGHTA, CDR2 FQGNSA. In DNA form, the CDR3 reads TGTGCCAGCAGCTTAGCCGGGGGGCCTAGCACAGATACGCAGTATTTT. As protein: CASSLAGGPSTDTQYF.

This clone has a handful of counts. V is TRBV11-2 and J is TRBJ1-5; no clear D gene. This CDR3 is built from 14 residues. Germline loops: CDR1 SGHAT, CDR2 FQNNGV. V was trimmed by 1 base and J by 5 bases, leaving 9 bases between them. The CDR3 sequence: CASSLVGEHQPQHF. Written as DNA, the CDR3 is TGTGCCAGCAGCTTAGTCGGGGAACATCAGCCCCAGCATTTT.